The rows below give T cell receptor beta chains drawn from one sample of a study of blood T cell repertoires in COVID-19. The method was immunoSEQ multiplex PCR; TCRdb's version includes in-frame clones alone and lacks a portion of them. The sample holds 72,000 or so clones, more than 70% seen once. Source material: peripheral blood. Receptor source: a woman at least 80 years old with active or convalescent COVID-19. Both conserved end residues are part of each CDR3. A D gene is named only where the DNA matches it firmly. Some rows have no size entry. The others give once, few or many, or a class for an expanded clone.

v_call	d_call	j_call	clone_size	cdr3_aa	cdr3_nt
TRBV5-5	.	TRBJ2-7	.	CASSTYDRAYEQYF	TGTGCCAGCAGCACCTACGACAGAGCCTACGAGCAGTACTTC
TRBV5-6	.	TRBJ2-2	.	CASSFQSGELFF	TGTGCCAGCAGCTTTCAGTCTGGGGAGCTGTTTTTT
TRBV7-2	TRBD1	TRBJ2-3	.	CASSPKTGGDTQYF	TGTGCCAGCAGCCCAAAGACAGGGGGAGATACGCAGTATTTT
TRBV19	TRBD1	TRBJ2-3	once	CASSKTGGDWITDTQYF	TGTGCCAGTAGTAAGACAGGGGGGGACTGGATAACAGATACGCAGTATTTT
TRBV5-1	TRBD1	TRBJ1-2	few	CASSLAPGGGYTF	TGCGCCAGCAGCTTGGCGCCAGGGGGTGGCTACACCTTC
TRBV4-1	.	TRBJ1-2	.	CASSQVGGLRPYGYTF	TGCGCCAGCAGCCAAGTGGGGGGACTTCGCCCCTATGGCTACACCTTC
TRBV27	TRBD1	TRBJ1-5	.	CASSDARGDQPQHF	TGTGCCAGCAGCGACGCCAGGGGGGATCAGCCCCAGCATTTT
TRBV3-1/TRBV3-2	TRBD1	TRBJ1-2	.	CASSQELTGVRGYTF	TGTGCCAGCAGCCAAGAGCTGACAGGGGTCCGTGGCTACACCTTC
TRBV5-4	.	TRBJ2-5	.	CASSLFGGQETQYF	TGTGCCAGCAGCTTGTTCGGAGGCCAAGAGACCCAGTACTTC
TRBV19	.	TRBJ1-2	.	CASSIVRGAEGYTF	TGTGCCAGTAGTATTGTCAGGGGCGCCGAAGGCTACACCTTC
TRBV5-5	.	TRBJ2-3	.	CASSPGGHADTQYF	TGTGCCAGCAGCCCGGGGGGCCATGCAGATACGCAGTATTTT
TRBV7-9	.	TRBJ1-2	.	CASSLKLAHGYTF	TGTGCCAGCAGCCTCAAATTGGCTCATGGCTACACCTTC
TRBV5-1	.	TRBJ2-5	.	CASSLGSPGGETQYF	TGCGCCAGCAGCCTAGGAAGTCCGGGTGGGGAGACCCAGTACTTC
TRBV29-1	.	TRBJ2-5	.	CSESGAETQYF	TGCAGCGAATCAGGGGCTGAGACCCAGTACTTC
TRBV12-3/TRBV12-4	TRBD1	TRBJ1-2	.	CASSVGGPDGYTF	TGTGCCAGCAGTGTAGGGGGCCCTGATGGCTACACCTTC
TRBV11-1	.	TRBJ2-5	.	CASSRGGPQETQYF	TGTGCCAGCAGCCGAGGAGGACCACAAGAGACCCAGTACTTC
TRBV11-2	TRBD2	TRBJ2-3	few	CASSSLSGATTDTQYF	TGTGCCAGCAGCTCCCTGAGCGGGGCCACCACAGATACGCAGTATTTT
TRBV7-7	TRBD2	TRBJ2-1	once	CASSLAAGGYNEQFF	TGTGCTAGCAGCTTAGCAGCGGGGGGGTACAATGAGCAGTTCTTC
TRBV25-1	.	TRBJ1-3	.	CASSEFSSGNTIYF	TGTGCCAGCAGTGAATTCAGTTCTGGAAACACCATATATTTT
TRBV11-2	.	TRBJ2-7	.	CASSLEDLSYEQYF	TGTGCCAGCAGCTTAGAGGACTTATCCTACGAGCAGTACTTC
TRBV7-7	TRBD1	TRBJ2-5	once	CASRPGTGGAETQYF	TGTGCTAGCAGGCCCGGGACAGGGGGCGCAGAGACCCAGTACTTC
TRBV21-1	.	TRBJ1-1	.	CASSKTGSDTEAFF	TGTGCCAGCAGTAAAACAGGGAGTGACACTGAAGCTTTCTTT
TRBV2	.	TRBJ2-5	.	CASSVDGAGETQYF	TGTGCCAGCAGTGTGGATGGTGCAGGGGAGACCCAGTACTTC
TRBV6-6	.	TRBJ1-1	.	CASTRRTGMNTEAFF	TGTGCCAGCACCCGCCGGACGGGGATGAACACTGAAGCTTTCTTT
TRBV27	.	TRBJ2-1	few	CASRETRREQFF	TGTGCCAGCAGGGAGACGCGACGCGAGCAGTTCTTC
TRBV6-5	.	TRBJ2-5	.	CANSRGNQETQYF	TGTGCCAACAGTAGGGGGAACCAAGAGACCCAGTACTTC
TRBV2	TRBD2	TRBJ2-2	.	CASRIASGHTGELFF	TGTGCCAGCAGGATAGCTAGCGGGCACACCGGGGAGCTGTTTTTT
TRBV6-1	.	TRBJ2-5	.	CASSEGSQGWVETQYF	TGTGCCAGCAGTGAAGGATCCCAGGGGTGGGTTGAGACCCAGTACTTC